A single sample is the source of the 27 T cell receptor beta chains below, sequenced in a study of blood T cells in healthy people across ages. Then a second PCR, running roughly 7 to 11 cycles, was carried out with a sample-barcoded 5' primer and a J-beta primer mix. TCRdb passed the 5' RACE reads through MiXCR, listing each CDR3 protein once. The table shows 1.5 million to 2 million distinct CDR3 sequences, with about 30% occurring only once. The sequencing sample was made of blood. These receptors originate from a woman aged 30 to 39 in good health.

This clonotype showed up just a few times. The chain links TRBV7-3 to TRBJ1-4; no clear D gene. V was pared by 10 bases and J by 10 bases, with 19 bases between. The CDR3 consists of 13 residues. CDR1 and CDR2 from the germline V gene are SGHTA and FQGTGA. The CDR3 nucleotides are TGTGCCACCTTCCCCGGTCGAGGGCGAAAACTGTTTTTT. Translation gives CATFPGRGRKLFF.

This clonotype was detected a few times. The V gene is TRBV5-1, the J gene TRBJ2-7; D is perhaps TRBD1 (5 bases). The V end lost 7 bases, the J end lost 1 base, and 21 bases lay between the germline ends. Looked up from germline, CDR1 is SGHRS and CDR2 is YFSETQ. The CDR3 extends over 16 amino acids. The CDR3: CASRPRGDSSSYEQYF. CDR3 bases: TGCGCCAGCCGGCCAAGAGGCGACAGCTCATCCTACGAGCAGTACTTC.

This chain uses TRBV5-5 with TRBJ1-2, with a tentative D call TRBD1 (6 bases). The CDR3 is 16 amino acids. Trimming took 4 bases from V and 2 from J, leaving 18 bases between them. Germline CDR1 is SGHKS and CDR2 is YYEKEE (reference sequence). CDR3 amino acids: CASSLGRPGTNYGYTF. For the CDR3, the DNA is TGTGCCAGCAGCCTCGGCCGGCCGGGGACAAACTATGGCTACACCTTC.

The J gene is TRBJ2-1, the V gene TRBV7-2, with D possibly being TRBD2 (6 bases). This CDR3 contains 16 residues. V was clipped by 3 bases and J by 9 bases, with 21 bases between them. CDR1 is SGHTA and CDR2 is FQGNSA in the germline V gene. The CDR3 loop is CASSLRQGLIFGEQFF. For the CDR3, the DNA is TGTGCCAGCAGCTTGAGGCAAGGACTAATCTTCGGTGAGCAGTTCTTC.

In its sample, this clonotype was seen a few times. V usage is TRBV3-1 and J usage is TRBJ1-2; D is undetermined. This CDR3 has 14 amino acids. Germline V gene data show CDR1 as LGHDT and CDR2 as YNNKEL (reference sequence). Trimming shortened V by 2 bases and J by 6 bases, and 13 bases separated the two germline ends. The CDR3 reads CASSQRERKNGYTF. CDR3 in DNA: TGTGCCAGCAGCCAACGGGAGAGGAAGAATGGCTACACCTTC. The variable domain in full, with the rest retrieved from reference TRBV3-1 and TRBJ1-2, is DTAVSQTPKYLVTQMGNDKSIKCEQNLGHDTMYWYKQDSKKFLKIMFSYNNKELIINETVPNRFSPKSPDKAHLNLHINSLELGDSAVYFCASSQRERKNGYTFGSGTRLTVV.

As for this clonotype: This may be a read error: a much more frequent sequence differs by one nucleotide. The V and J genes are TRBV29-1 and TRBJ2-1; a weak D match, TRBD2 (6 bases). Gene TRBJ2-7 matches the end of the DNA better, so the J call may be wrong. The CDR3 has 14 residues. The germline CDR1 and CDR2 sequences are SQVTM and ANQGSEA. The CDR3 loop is CSVEGSGYYNEQYF. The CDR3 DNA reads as TGCAGCGTTGAAGGGAGCGGGTATTACAATGAGCAGTACTTC.

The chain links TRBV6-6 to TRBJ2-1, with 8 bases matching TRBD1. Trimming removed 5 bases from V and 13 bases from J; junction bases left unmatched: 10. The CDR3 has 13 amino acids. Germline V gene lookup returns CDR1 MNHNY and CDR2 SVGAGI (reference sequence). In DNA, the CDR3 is TGTGCCAGCAGTCCCACGGACAGGGTGTCCCAGTTCTTC. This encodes CASSPTDRVSQFF.

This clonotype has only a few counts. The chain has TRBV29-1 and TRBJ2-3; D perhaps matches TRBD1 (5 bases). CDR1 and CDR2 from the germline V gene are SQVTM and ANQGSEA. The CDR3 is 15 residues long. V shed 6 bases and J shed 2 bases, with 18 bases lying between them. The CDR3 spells CSVRRQPRSTDTQYF. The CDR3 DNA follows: TGCAGCGTGCGTAGACAGCCACGATCCACAGATACGCAGTATTTT.

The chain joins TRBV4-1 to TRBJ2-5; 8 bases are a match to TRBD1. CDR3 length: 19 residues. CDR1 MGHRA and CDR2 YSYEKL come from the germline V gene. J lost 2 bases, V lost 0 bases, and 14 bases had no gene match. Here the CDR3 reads CASSQDGDRGGLNQETQYF. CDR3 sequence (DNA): TGCGCCAGCAGCCAAGATGGAGACAGGGGCGGACTGAATCAAGAGACCCAGTACTTC.

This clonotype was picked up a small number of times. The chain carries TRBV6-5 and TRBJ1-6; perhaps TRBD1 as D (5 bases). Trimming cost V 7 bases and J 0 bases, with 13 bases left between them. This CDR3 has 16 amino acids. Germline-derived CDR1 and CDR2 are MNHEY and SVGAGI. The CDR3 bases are TGTGCCAGCAACAAAGGGGCAGACTCCTATAATTCACCCCTCCACTTT. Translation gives CASNKGADSYNSPLHF.

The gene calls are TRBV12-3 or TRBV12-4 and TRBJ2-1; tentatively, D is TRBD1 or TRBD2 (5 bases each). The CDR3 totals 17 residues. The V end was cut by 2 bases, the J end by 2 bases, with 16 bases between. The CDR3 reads CASSLIARELAYNEQFF. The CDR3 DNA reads TGTGCCAGCAGTTTAATTGCCAGGGAGTTGGCCTACAATGAGCAGTTCTTC.

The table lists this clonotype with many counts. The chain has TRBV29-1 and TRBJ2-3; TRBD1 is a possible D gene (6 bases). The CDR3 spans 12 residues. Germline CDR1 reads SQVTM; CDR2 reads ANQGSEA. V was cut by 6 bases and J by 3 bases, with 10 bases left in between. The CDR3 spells CSVSQGTDTQYF. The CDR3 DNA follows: TGCAGCGTCTCCCAGGGGACAGATACGCAGTATTTT.

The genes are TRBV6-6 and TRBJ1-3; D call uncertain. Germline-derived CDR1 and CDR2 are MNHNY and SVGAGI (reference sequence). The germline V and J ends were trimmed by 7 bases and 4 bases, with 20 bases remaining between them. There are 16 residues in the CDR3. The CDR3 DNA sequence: TGTGCCAGCACCGGAACGGGGAGCTTCGTCGGAAACACCATATATTTT. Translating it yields CASTGTGSFVGNTIYF.

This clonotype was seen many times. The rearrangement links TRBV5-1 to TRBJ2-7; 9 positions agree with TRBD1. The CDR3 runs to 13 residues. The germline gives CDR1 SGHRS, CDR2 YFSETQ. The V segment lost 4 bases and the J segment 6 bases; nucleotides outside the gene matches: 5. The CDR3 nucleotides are TGCGCCAGCAGCCGGACAGGGGAAGGCGAGCAGTACTTC. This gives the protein CASSRTGEGEQYF.

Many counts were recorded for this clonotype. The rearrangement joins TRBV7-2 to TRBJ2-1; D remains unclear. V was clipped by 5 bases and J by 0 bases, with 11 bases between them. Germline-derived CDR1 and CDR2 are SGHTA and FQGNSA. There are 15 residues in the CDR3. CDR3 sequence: CASSAIKSSYNEQFF. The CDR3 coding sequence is TGTGCCAGCAGCGCTATAAAAAGCTCCTACAATGAGCAGTTCTTC. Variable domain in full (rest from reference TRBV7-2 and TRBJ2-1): GAGVSQSPSNKVTEKGKDVELRCDPISGHTALYWYRQSLGQGLEFLIYFQGNSAPDKSGLPSDRFSAERTGGSVSTLTIQRTQQEDSAVYLCASSAIKSSYNEQFFGPGTRLTVL.

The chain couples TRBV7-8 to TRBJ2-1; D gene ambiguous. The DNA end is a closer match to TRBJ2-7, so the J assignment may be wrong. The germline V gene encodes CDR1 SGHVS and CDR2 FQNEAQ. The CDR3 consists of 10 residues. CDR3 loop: CASSACEQYF. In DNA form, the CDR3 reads TGTGCCAGCAGCGCATGCGAGCAGTACTTC.

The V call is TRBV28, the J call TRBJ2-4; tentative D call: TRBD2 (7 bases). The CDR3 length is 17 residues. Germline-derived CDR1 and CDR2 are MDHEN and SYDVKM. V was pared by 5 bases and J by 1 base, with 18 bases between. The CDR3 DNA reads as TGTGCCAGCAGTCCCGGGTCGGGGGGCGCGGCCAAAAACATTCAGTACTTC. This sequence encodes CASSPGSGGAAKNIQYF.

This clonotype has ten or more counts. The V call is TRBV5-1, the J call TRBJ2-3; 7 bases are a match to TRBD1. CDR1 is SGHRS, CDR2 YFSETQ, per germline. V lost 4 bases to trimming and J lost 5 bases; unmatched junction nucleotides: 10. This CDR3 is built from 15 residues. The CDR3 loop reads CASSANRGNGDTQYF. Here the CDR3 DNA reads TGCGCCAGCAGCGCAAACAGGGGAAATGGAGATACGCAGTATTTT.

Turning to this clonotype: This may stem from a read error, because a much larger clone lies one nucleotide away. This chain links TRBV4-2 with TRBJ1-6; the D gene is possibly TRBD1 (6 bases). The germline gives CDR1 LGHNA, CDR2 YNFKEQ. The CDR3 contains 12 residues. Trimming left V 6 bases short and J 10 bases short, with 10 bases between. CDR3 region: CASRQGWSPLHF. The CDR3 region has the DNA TGTGCCAGCAGACAGGGTTGGTCACCCCTCCACTTT.

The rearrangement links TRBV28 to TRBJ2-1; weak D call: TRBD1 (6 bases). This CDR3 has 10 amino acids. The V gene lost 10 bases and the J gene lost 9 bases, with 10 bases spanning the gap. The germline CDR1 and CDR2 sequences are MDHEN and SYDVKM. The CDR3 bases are TGTGCCACCGGCAGGGGTGAGCAGTTCTTC. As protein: CATGRGEQFF.

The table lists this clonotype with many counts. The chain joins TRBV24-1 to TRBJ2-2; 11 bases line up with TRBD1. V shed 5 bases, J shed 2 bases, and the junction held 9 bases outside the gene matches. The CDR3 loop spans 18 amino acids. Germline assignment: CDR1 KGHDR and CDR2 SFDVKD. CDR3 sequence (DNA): TGTGCCACCAGTGGGGTTGGACAGGGGGCTGTTAACACCGGGGAGCTGTTTTTT. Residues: CATSGVGQGAVNTGELFF.

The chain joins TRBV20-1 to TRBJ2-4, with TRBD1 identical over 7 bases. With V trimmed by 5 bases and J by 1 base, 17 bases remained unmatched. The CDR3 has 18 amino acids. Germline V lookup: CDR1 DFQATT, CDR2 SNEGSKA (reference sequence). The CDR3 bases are TGCAGTGCTGAGGACAGGTCGAAATCCGGGTGGGCCAAAAACATTCAGTACTTC. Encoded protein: CSAEDRSKSGWAKNIQYF.

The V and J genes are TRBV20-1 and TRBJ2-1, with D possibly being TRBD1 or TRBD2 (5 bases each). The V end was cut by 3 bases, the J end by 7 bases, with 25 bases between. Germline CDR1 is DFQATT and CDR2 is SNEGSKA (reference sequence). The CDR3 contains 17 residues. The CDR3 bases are TGCAGTGCTAGTGTCCCTATCTCTAGGGGCCGAGGGAATGAGCAGTTCTTC. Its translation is CSASVPISRGRGNEQFF.

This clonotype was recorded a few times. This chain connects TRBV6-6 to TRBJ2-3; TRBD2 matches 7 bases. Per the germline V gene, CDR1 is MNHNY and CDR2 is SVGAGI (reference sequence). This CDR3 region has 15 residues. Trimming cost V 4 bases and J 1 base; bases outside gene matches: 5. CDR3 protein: CASSFSGLGTDTQYF. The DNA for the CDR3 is TGTGCCAGCAGTTTTAGCGGGTTAGGCACAGATACGCAGTATTTT.

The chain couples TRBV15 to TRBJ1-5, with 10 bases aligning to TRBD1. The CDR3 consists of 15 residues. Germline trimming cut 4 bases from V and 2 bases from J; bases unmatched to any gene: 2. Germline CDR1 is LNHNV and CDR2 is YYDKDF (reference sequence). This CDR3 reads CATSKTGGGNQPQHF. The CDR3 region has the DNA TGTGCCACCAGCAAGACAGGGGGCGGCAATCAGCCCCAGCATTTT.

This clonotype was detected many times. Written as DNA, the CDR3 is TGTGCTAGTGGAAAAGGACAGTCAACCCAAGAGACCCAGTACTTC. Residues: CASGKGQSTQETQYF. The chain combines TRBV12-5 with TRBJ2-5, with D maybe TRBD1 (6 bases). V dropped 6 bases and J dropped 1 base, with 15 bases sitting between them. Germline V gene lookup returns CDR1 LGHNT and CDR2 FRNRAP. This CDR3 region has 15 residues.

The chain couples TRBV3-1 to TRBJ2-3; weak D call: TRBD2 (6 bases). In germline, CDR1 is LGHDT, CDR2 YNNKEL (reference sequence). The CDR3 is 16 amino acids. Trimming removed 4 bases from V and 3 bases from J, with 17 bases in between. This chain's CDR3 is CASSPRDFGETDTQYF. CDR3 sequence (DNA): TGTGCCAGCAGCCCTAGGGACTTTGGGGAGACAGATACGCAGTATTTT.